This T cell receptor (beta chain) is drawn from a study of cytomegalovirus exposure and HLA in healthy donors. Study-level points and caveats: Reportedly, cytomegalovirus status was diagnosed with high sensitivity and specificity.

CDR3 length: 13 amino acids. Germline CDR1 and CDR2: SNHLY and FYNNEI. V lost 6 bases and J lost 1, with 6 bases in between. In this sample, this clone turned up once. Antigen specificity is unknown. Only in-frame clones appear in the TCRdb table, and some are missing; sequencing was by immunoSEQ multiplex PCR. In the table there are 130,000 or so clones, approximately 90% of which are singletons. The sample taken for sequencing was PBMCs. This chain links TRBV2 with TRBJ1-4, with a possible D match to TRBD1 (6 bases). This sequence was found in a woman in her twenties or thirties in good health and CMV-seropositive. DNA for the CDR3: TGTGCCAGCAGCAGGGGAACTAATGAAAAACTGTTTTTT. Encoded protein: CASSRGTNEKLFF.